The 3 T cell receptor beta chains below were found in one sample sequenced in a study of blood T cell repertoires in COVID-19. Data came from immunoSEQ multiplex PCR; TCRdb stores just in-frame clones and leaves some out. This sample has about 270,000 clones, with 85% found just once. Sequences were obtained from peripheral blood. The receptors were gathered from a woman aged 50 to 60 with active or convalescent COVID-19.

The V gene is TRBV21-1, the J gene TRBJ2-4; TRBD1 is the table's D call and was not checked against the DNA. TRBV21-1 is labeled a pseudogene. The CDR3 contains 18 residues. The CDR3 bases are TGTGCCAGCAGCAAGGACAAAGACCAACAGGGTGCCAAAAACATTCAGTACTTC. This translates into CASSKDKDQQGAKNIQYF.

This chain connects TRBV10-3 to TRBJ1-1; tentatively, D is TRBD1 (6 bases). The CDR3 contains 14 residues. The germline V and J ends were trimmed by 4 bases and 5 bases, with 14 bases remaining between them. CDR1 and CDR2 (germline): ENHRY, SYGVKD. The DNA of the CDR3 is TGTGCCATCAGTGTGGAACAGGGAGAGACTGAAGCTTTCTTT. This gives the protein CAISVEQGETEAFF.

The CDR3 sequence is CASRKEAQQMSYNEQFF. The CDR3 region has the DNA TGTGCCAGTAGAAAGGAGGCCCAACAGATGTCCTACAATGAGCAGTTCTTC. J is TRBJ2-1 and V is TRBV19, with D possibly matching TRBD2 (5 bases). The length of the CDR3 is 17 residues. Trimming stripped 6 bases from V and 1 base from J, with 19 bases between. Per germline, CDR1 LNHDA and CDR2 SQIVND (reference sequence). Filled out from reference TRBV19 and TRBJ2-1, the complete variable domain reads DGGITQSPKYLFRKEGQNVTLSCEQNLNHDAMYWYRQDPGQGLRLIYYSQIVNDFQKGDIAEGYSVSREKKESFPLTVTSAQKNPTAFYLCASRKEAQQMSYNEQFFGPGTRLTVL.